This T cell receptor beta chain appears in the sequencing data of a study of molecular identifiers for immune sequencing clone quantification. Overall study results and limits: Spiked Jurkat TCR RNA equal to one cell could reportedly be picked out among 850,000 to 1,000,000 naive cells. Clones that had above 20 RNA copies took up over 99% of effector molecules but under 1% in naive cells.

Sorted cell numbers of about 19,000 to 1,000,000, with 10%, 30% or 50% RNA, served as input for naive CD8 libraries. Sorting defined naive CD8 T cells as CD8+CD4-CCR7+CD45RA+. A single record per CDR3 protein comes from TCRdb applying MiXCR to the PCR reads. The table lists hundreds of thousands of distinct CDR3 sequences, about 25% of them singletons. With respect to this clonotype: As yet, its antigen is unknown.

Sample: naive CD8+ T cells from blood, with Jurkat cell RNA spiked in. Sample subset: FACS-sorted CD8+CD4-CCR7+CD45RA+ naive T cells. This receptor was identified in a human donor in good health. Some libraries in this study had Jurkat cell RNA spiked in.

In nucleotides, the CDR3 is TGCGCCAGCAGCCAAGTACTGGGGGCCAATGAGCAGTTCTTC. Translation gives CASSQVLGANEQFF. V gene TRBV4-1 combines with J gene TRBJ2-1, with TRBD1 as a possible D gene (6 bases). The CDR3 has 14 amino acids. Germline CDR1 is MGHRA and CDR2 is YSYEKL. Trimming left V 1 base short and J 6 bases short, with 10 bases between.